This entry features one TCR beta chain sequence. The data stem from a study of blood T cell repertoires in COVID-19. Overall study context: Samples of COVID-19 (acute and convalescent) were obtained from the United States, Italy and Spain. T cells, B-cell-depleted T cells, or PBMCs provided the cDNA or gDNA that served as material.

In the authors' workflow: Amplifying reference gene primers gave estimates of nucleated cell counts. The method was immunoSEQ multiplex PCR; TCRdb's version includes in-frame clones alone and lacks a portion of them. V and J calls and clone size follow that table, whereas D and trimming were derived from the DNA. The table lists about 220,000 clones, 82% of them singletons, with roughly 5.5% in the top ten. The germline V and J ends were trimmed by 5 bases and 0 bases, with 5 bases remaining between them. The CDR3 contains 12 residues. Germline V gene sequence: CDR1 SGHVS, CDR2 FQNEAQ. The V call is TRBV7-8, the J call TRBJ2-7; D is undetermined. This receptor was obtained from a woman between 70 and 85 years old with COVID-19, enrolled during active disease. Sequencing was done on a sample of peripheral blood. The CDR3 coding sequence is TGTGCCAGCAGCCCTAGCTCCTACGAGCAGTACTTC. Amino acids: CASSPSSYEQYF.